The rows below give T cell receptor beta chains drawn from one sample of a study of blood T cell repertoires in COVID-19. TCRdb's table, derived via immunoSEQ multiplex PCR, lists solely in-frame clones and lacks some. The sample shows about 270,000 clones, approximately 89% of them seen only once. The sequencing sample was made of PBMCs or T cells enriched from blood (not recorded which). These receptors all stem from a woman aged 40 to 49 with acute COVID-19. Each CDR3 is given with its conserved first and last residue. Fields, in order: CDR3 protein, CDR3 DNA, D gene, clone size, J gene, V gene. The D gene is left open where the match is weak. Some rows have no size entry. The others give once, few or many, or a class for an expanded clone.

CDR3 protein: CASSQPTTGTSGYDEQFF
CDR3 DNA: TGTGCCAGCAGCCAGCCCACTACCGGGACTAGTGGCTATGATGAGCAGTTCTTC
D gene: TRBD2
clone size: .
J gene: TRBJ2-1
V gene: TRBV7-9

CDR3 protein: CASSWLGQTSYNSPLHF
CDR3 DNA: TGTGCCAGCAGCTGGCTGGGACAGACTAGCTATAATTCACCCCTCCACTTT
D gene: TRBD1
clone size: .
J gene: TRBJ1-6
V gene: TRBV5-6

CDR3 protein: CASSLDFTSGREYNEQFF
CDR3 DNA: TGTGCCAGCAGCTTAGATTTTACTAGCGGGAGGGAGTACAATGAGCAGTTCTTC
D gene: TRBD2
clone size: .
J gene: TRBJ2-1
V gene: TRBV11-3

CDR3 protein: CASSPGTGYYGYTF
CDR3 DNA: TGTGCCAGCAGCCCCGGGACAGGCTATTATGGCTACACCTTC
D gene: TRBD1
clone size: .
J gene: TRBJ1-2
V gene: TRBV9

CDR3 protein: CASTLQGNEQFF
CDR3 DNA: TGCGCCAGCACTCTGCAGGGGAATGAGCAGTTCTTC
D gene: .
clone size: .
J gene: TRBJ2-1
V gene: TRBV5-1

CDR3 protein: CASSLDRANEQFF
CDR3 DNA: TGTGCCAGCAGCTTGGACAGGGCCAATGAGCAGTTCTTC
D gene: TRBD1
clone size: .
J gene: TRBJ2-1
V gene: TRBV11-2

CDR3 protein: CASSRQGPGNTIYF
CDR3 DNA: TGTGCCAGTAGTAGACAGGGCCCAGGAAACACCATATATTTT
D gene: TRBD1
clone size: once
J gene: TRBJ1-3
V gene: TRBV19

CDR3 protein: CAIASLNEKLFF
CDR3 DNA: TGTGCCATCGCCAGTCTGAATGAAAAACTGTTTTTT
D gene: .
clone size: .
J gene: TRBJ1-4
V gene: TRBV6-5

CDR3 protein: CASSLVEGKNTIYF
CDR3 DNA: TGTGCCAGCAGCTTAGTGGAGGGGAAAAACACCATATATTTT
D gene: .
clone size: .
J gene: TRBJ1-3
V gene: TRBV7-9

CDR3 protein: CASRGTGANEQFF
CDR3 DNA: TGTGCCAGCAGGGGGACAGGAGCCAATGAGCAGTTCTTC
D gene: TRBD1
clone size: once
J gene: TRBJ2-1
V gene: TRBV2

CDR3 protein: CASSLTGQGAISNQPQHF
CDR3 DNA: TGTGCCAGCAGTCTAACCGGACAGGGGGCGATAAGCAATCAGCCCCAGCATTTT
D gene: TRBD1
clone size: .
J gene: TRBJ1-5
V gene: TRBV27

CDR3 protein: CASSATRDSGNQPQHF
CDR3 DNA: TGTGCCAGCAGCGCCACCCGGGACAGTGGCAATCAGCCCCAGCATTTT
D gene: .
clone size: .
J gene: TRBJ1-5
V gene: TRBV21-1

CDR3 protein: CASSQARGKNIQYF
CDR3 DNA: TGCGCCAGCAGCCAGGCCAGGGGTAAAAACATTCAGTACTTC
D gene: .
clone size: .
J gene: TRBJ2-4
V gene: TRBV4-3

CDR3 protein: CASSSRDRVNTEAFF
CDR3 DNA: TGTGCCAGCTCCTCCAGGGACAGGGTGAACACTGAAGCTTTCTTT
D gene: TRBD1
clone size: few
J gene: TRBJ1-1
V gene: TRBV19

CDR3 protein: CASLNGGANVLTF
CDR3 DNA: TGTGCCAGCCTAAATGGTGGGGCCAACGTCCTGACTTTC
D gene: .
clone size: .
J gene: TRBJ2-6
V gene: TRBV5-5

CDR3 protein: CASSPPGDWGTGELFF
CDR3 DNA: TGTGCCAGCAGCCCACCAGGGGATTGGGGCACCGGGGAGCTGTTTTTT
D gene: .
clone size: .
J gene: TRBJ2-2
V gene: TRBV7-9

CDR3 protein: CAWSVGGDQPQHF
CDR3 DNA: TGTGCCTGGAGTGTAGGCGGTGATCAGCCCCAGCATTTT
D gene: .
clone size: .
J gene: TRBJ1-5
V gene: TRBV30

CDR3 protein: CASSYDRDNEQFF
CDR3 DNA: TGTGCTAGCAGCTATGACAGGGACAATGAGCAGTTCTTC
D gene: TRBD1
clone size: .
J gene: TRBJ2-1
V gene: TRBV7-7

CDR3 protein: CANKIAGGNEQFF
CDR3 DNA: TGTGCCAACAAAATAGCGGGAGGTAATGAGCAGTTCTTC
D gene: TRBD2
clone size: .
J gene: TRBJ2-1
V gene: TRBV28

CDR3 protein: CASSLQGAFNEKLFF
CDR3 DNA: TGTGCCAGCAGCTTACAGGGGGCTTTTAATGAAAAACTGTTTTTT
D gene: TRBD1
clone size: .
J gene: TRBJ1-4
V gene: TRBV3-1/TRBV3-2

CDR3 protein: CATLQGSDNQPQHF
CDR3 DNA: TGTGCCACGCTACAGGGCAGCGACAATCAGCCCCAGCATTTT
D gene: .
clone size: .
J gene: TRBJ1-5
V gene: TRBV10-3

CDR3 protein: CASSYGTGRNTEAFF
CDR3 DNA: TGTGCCAGCAGTTACGGTACAGGAAGGAACACTGAAGCTTTCTTT
D gene: .
clone size: .
J gene: TRBJ1-1
V gene: TRBV6-2/TRBV6-3

CDR3 protein: CASSQGPGNTIYF
CDR3 DNA: TGTGCCAGCTCACAGGGGCCTGGAAACACCATATATTTT
D gene: .
clone size: .
J gene: TRBJ1-3
V gene: TRBV18